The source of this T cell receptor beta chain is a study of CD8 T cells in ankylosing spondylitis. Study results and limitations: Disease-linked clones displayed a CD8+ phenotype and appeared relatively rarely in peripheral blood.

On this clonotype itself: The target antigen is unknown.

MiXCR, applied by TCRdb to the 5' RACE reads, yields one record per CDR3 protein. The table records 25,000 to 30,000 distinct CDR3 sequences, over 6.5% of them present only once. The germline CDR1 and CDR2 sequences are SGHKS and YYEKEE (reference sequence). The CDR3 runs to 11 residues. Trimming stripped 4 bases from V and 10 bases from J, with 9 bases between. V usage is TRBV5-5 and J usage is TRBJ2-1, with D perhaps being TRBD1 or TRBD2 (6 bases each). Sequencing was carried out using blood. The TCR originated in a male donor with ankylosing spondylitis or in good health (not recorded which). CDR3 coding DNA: TGTGCCAGCAGCCGGAGGGGGGAGCAGTTCTTC. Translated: CASSRRGEQFF.